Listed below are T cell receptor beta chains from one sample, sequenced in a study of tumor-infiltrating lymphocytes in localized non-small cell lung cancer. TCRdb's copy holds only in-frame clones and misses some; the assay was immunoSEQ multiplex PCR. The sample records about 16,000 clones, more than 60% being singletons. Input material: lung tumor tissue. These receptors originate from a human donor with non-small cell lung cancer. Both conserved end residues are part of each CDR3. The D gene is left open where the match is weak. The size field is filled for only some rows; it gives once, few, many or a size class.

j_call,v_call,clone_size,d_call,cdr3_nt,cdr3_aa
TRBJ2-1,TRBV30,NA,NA,TGTGCCTGGAGTGTAGATCGTCCCAATGAGCAGTTCTTC,CAWSVDRPNEQFF
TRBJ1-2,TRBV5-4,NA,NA,TGTGCCAGCAGCGTGCGGGGCGATGGGGGGAGTGGCTACACCTTC,CASSVRGDGGSGYTF
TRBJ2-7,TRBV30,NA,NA,TGTGCCTGGAGTGCAGGGGCCATTTACGAGCAGTACTTC,CAWSAGAIYEQYF
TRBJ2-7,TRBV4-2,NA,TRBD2,TGTGCCAGCAGCCTTACCGGGACTAGCGGTGGTAGGTACTTC,CASSLTGTSGGRYF
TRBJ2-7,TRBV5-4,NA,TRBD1,TGTGCCAGCAGCTTGCCTGGGACAGGGGTTACCCACGAGCAGTACTTC,CASSLPGTGVTHEQYF
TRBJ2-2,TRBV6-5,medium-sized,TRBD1,TGTGCCAGCAGTTCCGGACAGGGGCTAGGGGCCGGGGAGCTGTTTTTT,CASSSGQGLGAGELFF
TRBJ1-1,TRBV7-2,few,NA,TGTGCCAGCAGCTTAGTGACAAGAACTGAAGCTTTCTTT,CASSLVTRTEAFF
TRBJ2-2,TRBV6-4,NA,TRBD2,TGTGCCAGCAGTGACTCTAGCGGGGGGGCGAACACCGGGGAGCTGTTTTTT,CASSDSSGGANTGELFF
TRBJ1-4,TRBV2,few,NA,TGTGCCAGCAGTGACCGGGCGGGTAATGAAAAACTGTTTTTT,CASSDRAGNEKLFF
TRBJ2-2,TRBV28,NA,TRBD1,TGTGCCAGCACCGGACAGGGTACCGGGGAGCTGTTTTTT,CASTGQGTGELFF
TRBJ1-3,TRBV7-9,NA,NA,TGTGCCAGCAGCTTATACAGCGACTCTGGAAACACCATATATTTT,CASSLYSDSGNTIYF
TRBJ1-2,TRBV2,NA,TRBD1,TGTGCCAGCACCTCTACCGGGACAGCCTATGGCTACACCTTC,CASTSTGTAYGYTF
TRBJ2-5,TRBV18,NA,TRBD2,TGTGCCAGCTCACGTGCGGGAGAAGAGACCCAGTACTTC,CASSRAGEETQYF
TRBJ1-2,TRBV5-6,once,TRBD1,TGTGCCAGCAGCTTGGCTTTTTTAGGGGACAGGACGCGCTATGGCTACACCTTC,CASSLAFLGDRTRYGYTF
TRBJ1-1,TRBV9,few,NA,TGTGCCAGCAGCCCTGGGGGCGGATGGACTGAAGCTTTCTTT,CASSPGGGWTEAFF
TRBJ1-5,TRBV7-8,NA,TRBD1,TGTGCCAGCAGCTCCTACAGGGGGCGAAGCAATCAGCCCCAGCATTTT,CASSSYRGRSNQPQHF
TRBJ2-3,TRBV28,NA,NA,TGTGCCAGCAGTCCCCCAGCGAAGACGCAGTATTTT,CASSPPAKTQYF
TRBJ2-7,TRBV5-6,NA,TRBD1,TGTGCCAGCAGCTTAGAGGGCCACAGGGGCTACGAGCAGTACTTC,CASSLEGHRGYEQYF
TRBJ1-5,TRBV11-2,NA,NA,TGTGCCAGCAGCCTCAATAACATGGCGGGGTTCAATCAGCCCCAGCATTTT,CASSLNNMAGFNQPQHF
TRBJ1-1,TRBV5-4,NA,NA,TGTGCCAGCAGTCCAGCCACCCGGGGGGGGGACACTGAAGCTTTCTTT,CASSPATRGGDTEAFF
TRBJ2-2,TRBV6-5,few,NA,TGTGCCAGCAGCTACGACACCGGGGAGCTGTTTTTT,CASSYDTGELFF
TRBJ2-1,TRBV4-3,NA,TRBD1,TGCGCCAGCAGCCAACAGGGGGCGAACGATGAGCAGTTCTTC,CASSQQGANDEQFF
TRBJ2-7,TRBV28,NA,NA,TGTGCCAGCAGTTTCTCTATCTTTGGACTGAGCGGTACTAGCTCCTACGAGCAGTACTTC,CASSFSIFGLSGTSSYEQYF
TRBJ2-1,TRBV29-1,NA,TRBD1,TGCAGCGTTGAAGATCAGACAGGGGATTTCTCTACGGATGAGCAGTTCTTC,CSVEDQTGDFSTDEQFF
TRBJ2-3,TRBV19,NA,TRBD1,TGTGCCAGTCGGGACAGGGTGGCAGATACGCAGTATTTT,CASRDRVADTQYF
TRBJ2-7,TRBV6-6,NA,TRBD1,TGTGCCAGCAGGGGACAGGGCTCCTACGAGCAGTACTTC,CASRGQGSYEQYF
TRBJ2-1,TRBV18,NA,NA,TGTGCCAGCTCACCACCGTCACTTTCAGATGAGCAGTTCTTC,CASSPPSLSDEQFF
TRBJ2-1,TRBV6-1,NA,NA,TGTGCCAGCGGGGCTCCCGCATGGGATGAGCAGTTCTTC,CASGAPAWDEQFF
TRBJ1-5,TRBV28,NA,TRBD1,TGTGCCAGCAGTTTAAGCAGGGGGACGGGTCAGCCCCAGCATTTT,CASSLSRGTGQPQHF
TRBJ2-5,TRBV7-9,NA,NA,TGTGCCAGCAGCTTAGGATTGGACCTCGGATGGGAGACCCAGTACTTC,CASSLGLDLGWETQYF
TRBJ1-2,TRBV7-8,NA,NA,TGTGCCAGCAGCTTAGATCCGGGCAGTGGCTACACCTTC,CASSLDPGSGYTF
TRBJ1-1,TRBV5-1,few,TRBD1,TGCGCCAGCAGCGACATACAGGGGGCGAACACTGAAGCTTTCTTT,CASSDIQGANTEAFF
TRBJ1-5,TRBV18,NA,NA,TGTGCCAGCTCGCCCCAGTACGAACAGCCCCAGCATTTT,CASSPQYEQPQHF
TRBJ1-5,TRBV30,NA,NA,TGTGCCTGGAGTGGAGGGGACCATCAGCCCCAGCATTTT,CAWSGGDHQPQHF
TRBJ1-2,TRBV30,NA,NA,TGTGCCTGGAGTACGGGGTTAGACTATGGCTACACCTTC,CAWSTGLDYGYTF
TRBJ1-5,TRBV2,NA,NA,TGTGCCAGCAGTGAAACAGGGAGGGGTCAGCCCCAGCATTTT,CASSETGRGQPQHF
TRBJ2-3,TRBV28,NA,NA,TGTGCCAGCAGTTTCCCCCGGGGGAAGAGCGCAGATACGCAGTATTTT,CASSFPRGKSADTQYF
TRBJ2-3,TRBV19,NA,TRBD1,TGTGCCACGACACAGGACAGGGGTACAGATACGCAGTATTTT,CATTQDRGTDTQYF
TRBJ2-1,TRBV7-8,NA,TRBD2,TGTGCCAGCAGCTGGGGACTAGCGGGAGACAATGAGCAGTTCTTC,CASSWGLAGDNEQFF
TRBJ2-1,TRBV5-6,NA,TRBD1,TGTGCCAGCAGTCCGGGACAGGGGTATCGGGAGCAGTTCTTC,CASSPGQGYREQFF
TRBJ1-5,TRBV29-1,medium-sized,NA,TGCAGCGCCGCAGGAGGAGAAAATCAGCCCCAGCATTTT,CSAAGGENQPQHF
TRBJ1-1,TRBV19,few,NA,TGTGCCAGTAGTAGAGGGACACACCGAGACACTGAAGCTTTCTTT,CASSRGTHRDTEAFF
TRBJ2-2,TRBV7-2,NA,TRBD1,TGTGCCAGCAGCCCCTGGGGGACAGAGAACACCGGGGAGCTGTTTTTT,CASSPWGTENTGELFF
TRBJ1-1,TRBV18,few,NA,TGTGCCAGCTCACTAGACACCCTGAACACTGAAGCTTTCTTT,CASSLDTLNTEAFF
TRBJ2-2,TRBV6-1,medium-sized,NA,TGTGCCAGCAGACCAGCTGGGAGAGTCACCGGGGAGCTGTTTTTT,CASRPAGRVTGELFF
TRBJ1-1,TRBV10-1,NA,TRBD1,TGCGCCAGCAGTGAGTCGATGGGGGGACAGGGGGCGACTGAAGCTTTCTTT,CASSESMGGQGATEAFF
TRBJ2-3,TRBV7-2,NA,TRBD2,TGTGCCAGCAGCTTCGGGACTACCCCCACAGATACGCAGTATTTT,CASSFGTTPTDTQYF
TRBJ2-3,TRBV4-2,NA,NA,TGTGCCAGCAGCCAGCCGACAACCGAAAGCACAGATACGCAGTATTTT,CASSQPTTESTDTQYF
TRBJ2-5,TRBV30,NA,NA,TGTGCCTGGATTAAGAGAGCGGGAGAGACCCAGTACTTC,CAWIKRAGETQYF
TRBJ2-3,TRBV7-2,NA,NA,TGTGCCAGCAGACTTAGCCCCCCACCTAGCACAGATACGCAGTATTTT,CASRLSPPPSTDTQYF
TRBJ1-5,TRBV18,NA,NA,TGTGCCAGCTCACCAACGGGGAATCAGCCCCAGCATTTT,CASSPTGNQPQHF
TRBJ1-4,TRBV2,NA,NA,TGTGCCAGCAGTGAACGGGCAGGAGGATTAGGGGCCCGCGAAAAACTGTTTTTT,CASSERAGGLGAREKLFF
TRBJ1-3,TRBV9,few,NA,TGTGCCAGCAGCGTAGGGGGAGAGGGGTACGTCGATGGAAACACCATATATTTT,CASSVGGEGYVDGNTIYF
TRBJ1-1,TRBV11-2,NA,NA,TGTGCCAGCAGCGCAACAGGGAACACTGAAGCTTTCTTT,CASSATGNTEAFF
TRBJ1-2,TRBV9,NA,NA,TGTGCCAGCTCCCTCACCTCAGGAGGTGGCTACACCTTC,CASSLTSGGGYTF